This T cell receptor (beta chain) was found in a study of blood T cell repertoires in COVID-19. Study context: The origin of the acute and convalescent COVID-19 samples was the United States, Italy and Spain. Sources were T cells, B-cell-depleted T cells, or PBMCs; the material itself was cDNA or gDNA.

Original processing notes: Reference gene primer amplification gave estimated nucleated cell counts. Using immunoSEQ multiplex PCR, the repertoire was profiled, and TCRdb retains in-frame clones only, with some absent. The D gene and trimming were derived from the DNA, and the V and J assignments and clone size from that table. The repertoire has fewer than 120,000 clones, roughly 91% of them found once; the top ten carry 3% to 3.5%. The source is a woman between 45 and 65 years old with acute or convalescent COVID-19. Material for sequencing was peripheral blood.

CDR3 region: CASSGTGLYGYTF. CDR3 bases: TGTGCCAGCAGTGGGACAGGGTTATATGGCTACACCTTC. The chain recombines TRBV28 with TRBJ1-2, with 9 bases fitting TRBD1. This CDR3 region has 13 residues. Per germline, CDR1 MDHEN and CDR2 SYDVKM. After removal of 5 bases from V and 5 bases from J, the junction contained 3 bases not matched to a gene.